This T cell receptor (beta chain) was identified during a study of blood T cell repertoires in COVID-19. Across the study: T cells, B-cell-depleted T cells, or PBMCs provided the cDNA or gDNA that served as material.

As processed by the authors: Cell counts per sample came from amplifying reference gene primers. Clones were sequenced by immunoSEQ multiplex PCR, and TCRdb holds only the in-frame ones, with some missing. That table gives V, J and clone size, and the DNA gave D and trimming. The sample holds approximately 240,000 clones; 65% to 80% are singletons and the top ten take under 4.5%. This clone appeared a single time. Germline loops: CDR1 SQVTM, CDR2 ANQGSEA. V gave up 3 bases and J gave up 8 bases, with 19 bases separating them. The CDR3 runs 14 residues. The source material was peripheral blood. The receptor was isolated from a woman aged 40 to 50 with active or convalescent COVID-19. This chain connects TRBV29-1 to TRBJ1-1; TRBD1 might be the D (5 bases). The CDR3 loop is CSVDGPGRSGEAFF. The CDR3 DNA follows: TGCAGCGTTGATGGACCGGGACGGAGCGGGGAAGCTTTCTTT.